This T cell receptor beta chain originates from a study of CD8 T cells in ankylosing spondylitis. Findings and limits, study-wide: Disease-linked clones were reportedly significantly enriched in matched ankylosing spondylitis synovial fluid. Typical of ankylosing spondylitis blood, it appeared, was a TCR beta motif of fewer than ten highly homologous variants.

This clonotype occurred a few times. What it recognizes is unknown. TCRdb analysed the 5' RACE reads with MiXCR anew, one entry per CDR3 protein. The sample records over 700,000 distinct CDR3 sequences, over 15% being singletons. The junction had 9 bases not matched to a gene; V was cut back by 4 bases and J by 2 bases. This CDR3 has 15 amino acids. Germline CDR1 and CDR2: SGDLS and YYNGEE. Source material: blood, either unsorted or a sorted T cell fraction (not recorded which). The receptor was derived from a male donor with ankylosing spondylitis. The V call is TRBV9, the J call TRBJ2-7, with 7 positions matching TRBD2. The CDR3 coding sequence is TGTGCCAGCAGCCTGGGGGGACTACAACCCTACGAGCAGTACTTC. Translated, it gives CASSLGGLQPYEQYF.